These 19 T cell receptor beta chains share one sample of origin, sequenced in a study of blood T cells in healthy people across ages. A second PCR, run for roughly 6 to 11 cycles, used a sample-barcoded 5' primer plus a J-beta primer mix. TCRdb re-called the 5' RACE reads with MiXCR, one entry per CDR3 protein. The sample lists about 1.8 million distinct CDR3 sequences; around half were seen once. Sequenced input: blood. Receptors were obtained from a woman aged 35 to 49 in good health.

The chain has TRBV29-1 and TRBJ1-2, with D perhaps matching TRBD1 (5 bases). Germline V gene lookup returns CDR1 SQVTM and CDR2 ANQGSEA. V was cut by 4 bases and J by 3 bases, with 9 bases left in between. The CDR3 is made up of 12 amino acids. The CDR3 here is CSVGDGHYGYTF. DNA of the CDR3: TGCAGCGTTGGGGACGGTCACTATGGCTACACCTTC.

The rearrangement joins TRBV4-3 to TRBJ1-4; TRBD1 agrees at 7 bases. CDR1 LGHNA and CDR2 YSLEER come from the germline V gene. This CDR3 region has 15 residues. J lost 6 bases, V lost 4 bases, and 8 bases had no gene match. CDR3 loop: CASSLDRAIYEKLFF. The DNA of the CDR3 is TGCGCCAGCAGCCTCGACAGGGCGATATATGAAAAACTGTTTTTT.

This clonotype was seen only a few times. The chain employs TRBV27 and TRBJ2-7; tentative D call: TRBD1 (6 bases). The germline gives CDR1 MNHEY, CDR2 SMNVEV (reference sequence). V was trimmed by 8 bases and J by 4 bases, leaving 18 bases between them. There are 14 residues in the CDR3. The CDR3, as DNA: TGTGCCAGCCCCGACAGGACTCACCCTTACGAGCAGTACTTC. This encodes CASPDRTHPYEQYF.

The chain recombines TRBV27 with TRBJ2-7; 7 bases agree with TRBD2. J was trimmed by 0 bases and V by 10 bases; bases with no gene match: 15. The CDR3 covers 16 residues. In germline, CDR1 is MNHEY, CDR2 SMNVEV (reference sequence). For the CDR3, the DNA is TGTGCCACCGCCCAGTCGGCGGGGGAGTACTCCTACGAGCAGTACTTC. Protein sequence: CATAQSAGEYSYEQYF.

This sequence joins TRBV27 and TRBJ1-2; D gene unclear. Between the trimmed V and J ends, which lost 7 bases and 4 bases, there was a span of 13 bases. CDR1 MNHEY and CDR2 SMNVEV come from the germline V gene (reference sequence). CDR3 length: 13 amino acids. CDR3 coding DNA: TGTGCCAGCACCTTGGACGGCTCCTATGGCTACACCTTC. It specifies CASTLDGSYGYTF.

This chain uses TRBV7-9 with TRBJ2-6; no firm D call. Trimming removed 1 base from V and 4 bases from J, with 14 bases in between. The CDR3 is made up of 17 amino acids. Germline-derived CDR1 and CDR2 are SEHNR and FQNEAQ (reference sequence). The CDR3 loop is CASSLGAANTGANVLTF. CDR3 in DNA: TGTGCCAGCAGCTTAGGGGCAGCTAATACCGGGGCCAACGTCCTGACTTTC.

The rearrangement joins TRBV27 to TRBJ2-5, with D tentatively TRBD1 or TRBD2 (5 bases each). The J call is uncertain, as TRBJ2-7 better fits the DNA end. Germline V gene data show CDR1 as MNHEY and CDR2 as SMNVEV (reference sequence). The CDR3 covers 15 residues. Here the CDR3 reads CASSLFRGETYEQYF. Written as DNA, the CDR3 is TGTGCCAGCAGTTTATTCCGGGGCGAAACCTACGAGCAGTACTTC.

The V gene is TRBV15, the J gene TRBJ1-5, with no clear D. Trimming cost V 3 bases and J 7 bases, with 10 bases left between them. Germline lookup yields CDR1 LNHNV and CDR2 YYDKDF (reference sequence). The CDR3 sequence is 13 residues long. The CDR3 reads CATSRTPTQPQHF. Here the CDR3 DNA reads TGTGCCACCAGCAGGACGCCTACCCAGCCCCAGCATTTT.

In its sample, this clonotype was seen a few times. The rearrangement uses TRBV4-3 and TRBJ2-3; unclear D gene. The CDR3 is 16 amino acids. Germline V lookup: CDR1 LGHNA, CDR2 YSLEER. Trimming shortened V by 1 base and J by 0 bases, and 11 bases separated the two germline ends. The DNA for the CDR3 is TGCGCCAGCAGCCAAGGACCAGGCGCGAGCACAGATACGCAGTATTTT. This translates into CASSQGPGASTDTQYF.

This chain uses TRBV9 with TRBJ2-2; 8 nucleotides match TRBD1. J gave up 0 bases and V 9 bases, and 7 bases lay outside the gene matches. The CDR3 has 15 residues. Germline V lookup: CDR1 SGDLS, CDR2 YYNGEE. As DNA, the CDR3 is TGTGCCAACGGAGACAGGGGCCCGAACACCGGGGAGCTGTTTTTT. This encodes CANGDRGPNTGELFF. Drawing the rest from reference TRBV9 and TRBJ2-2, the complete variable domain is DSGVTQTPKHLITATGQRVTLRCSPRSGDLSVYWYQQSLDQGLQFLIQYYNGEERAKGNILERFSAQQFPDLHSELNLSSLELGDSALYFCANGDRGPNTGELFFGEGSRLTVL.

The CDR3 here is CAITGGPQETQYF. Here the CDR3 DNA reads TGTGCCATCACAGGGGGGCCCCAAGAGACCCAGTACTTC. The rearrangement joins TRBV10-3 to TRBJ2-5; perhaps TRBD1 as D (7 bases). This CDR3 is 13 amino acids long. Germline-derived CDR1 and CDR2 are ENHRY and SYGVKD. Trimming took 7 bases from V and 1 from J, leaving 10 bases between them.

The CDR3 loop is CATTLRGVICNQPQHF. CDR3 in DNA: TGTGCCACCACACTCAGGGGGGTGATTTGCAATCAGCCCCAGCATTTT. This chain connects TRBV10-3 to TRBJ1-5; 7 bases match TRBD1. Germline-derived CDR1 and CDR2 are ENHRY and SYGVKD. This CDR3 spans 16 amino acids. The V segment lost 10 bases and the J segment 2 bases; nucleotides outside the gene matches: 14.

This clonotype has more than one count but fewer than ten. This chain uses TRBV7-9 with TRBJ2-5; D uncertain. Germline CDR1 SEHNR, CDR2 FQNEAQ (reference sequence). Trimming took off 5 bases at V and 13 bases at J, with 14 bases between the two ends. CDR3 length equals 11 residues. The CDR3, as DNA: TGTGCCAGCAGCACCGGTGCGGCGGCGTACTTC. Amino acid sequence: CASSTGAAAYF.

The J gene is TRBJ1-2, the V gene TRBV25-1; the D gene is possibly TRBD1 (5 bases). This CDR3 is 13 amino acids long. Germline V gene lookup returns CDR1 MGHDK and CDR2 SYGVNS. Trimming took off 1 base at V and 7 bases at J, with 10 bases between the two ends. CDR3 amino acids: CASSESTGVGYTF. In DNA, the CDR3 is TGTGCCAGCAGTGAATCGACGGGGGTTGGCTACACCTTC.

The chain links TRBV7-2 to TRBJ2-5; no clear D gene. The J call is in doubt because the DNA end fits TRBJ2-7 better. Germline V CDR1 and CDR2: SGHTA, FQGNSA. This CDR3 has 15 residues. The CDR3 DNA reads TGTGCCAGCAGCTTAATAATCGGGCGGCCCACCGAGCAGTACTTC. The encoded protein is CASSLIIGRPTEQYF.

This clonotype was counted only a few times. This rearrangement joins TRBV4-3 to TRBJ1-4; no clear D. The V gene's germline CDR1 is LGHNA and CDR2 YSLEER. V shed 4 bases and J shed 5 bases, with 14 bases lying between them. The CDR3 has 15 residues. The CDR3 nucleotides are TGCGCCAGCAGCCTCCAGACTACGCCAAATGAAAAACTGTTTTTT. Protein sequence: CASSLQTTPNEKLFF.

This clonotype was seen a handful of times. The V and J genes are TRBV13 and TRBJ2-1; D may correspond to TRBD1 or TRBD2 (7 bases each). This CDR3 contains 16 residues. Trimming stripped 5 bases from V and 6 bases from J, with 20 bases between. From germline, CDR1 is PRHDT and CDR2 FYEKMQ (reference sequence). CDR3: CASSRKTTGEGNEQFF. The CDR3 DNA follows: TGTGCCAGCAGCCGAAAAACTACAGGGGAGGGCAATGAGCAGTTCTTC.

CDR3 bases: TGTGCCAGCAGCGTTGGGGTGCCGGCCTACGAGCAGTACTTC. It translates to CASSVGVPAYEQYF. The J gene is TRBJ2-7, the V gene TRBV9; D gene ambiguous. V shed 2 bases and J shed 2 bases, with 11 bases lying between them. The germline V gene encodes CDR1 SGDLS and CDR2 YYNGEE. The CDR3 extends over 14 amino acids. The entire variable domain, with the rest obtained from reference TRBV9 and TRBJ2-7, is as follows: DSGVTQTPKHLITATGQRVTLRCSPRSGDLSVYWYQQSLDQGLQFLIQYYNGEERAKGNILERFSAQQFPDLHSELNLSSLELGDSALYFCASSVGVPAYEQYFGPGTRLTVT.

This clonotype occurred a few times. The chain combines TRBV6-1 with TRBJ1-5; the D is unclear. The CDR3 is made up of 14 amino acids. Germline loops: CDR1 MNHNS, CDR2 SASEGT. Trimming stripped 4 bases from V and 2 bases from J, with 9 bases between. CDR3 sequence reads: CASSVVSGNQPQHF. The CDR3 nucleotides read TGTGCCAGCAGTGTGGTAAGCGGCAATCAGCCCCAGCATTTT.